This T cell receptor (beta chain) is from a study of blood T cell repertoires in COVID-19. Across the whole study: Specimens from acute and convalescent COVID-19 originated in the United States, Italy and Spain. From T cells, B-cell-depleted T cells, or PBMCs came the material, which was cDNA or gDNA.

In this sample, this clone turned up a few times. The CDR3 is made up of 13 amino acids. Trimming cost V 1 base and J 7 bases, with 9 bases left between them. Per the original methods: Cell counts per sample came from amplifying reference gene primers. Profiled with immunoSEQ multiplex PCR; TCRdb holds only in-frame clones, not every one. The V and J calls and clone size are taken from that table; D and trimming were inferred from the DNA. The sample carries 350,000 to 550,000 clones, approximately 90% recorded once. This sequence was found in a woman aged 25 to 39 with acute or convalescent COVID-19. The chain has TRBV12-3 or TRBV12-4 and TRBJ2-3; D might be TRBD2 (6 bases). The sample taken for sequencing was peripheral blood. CDR3 in amino acids: CASSLVGGNTQYF. The CDR3 DNA sequence: TGTGCCAGCAGTTTAGTGGGGGGAAATACGCAGTATTTT.